This entry lists 28 T cell receptor beta chains sequenced from one sample in a study of cytomegalovirus exposure and HLA in healthy donors. The repertoire was sequenced with immunoSEQ multiplex PCR; TCRdb's copy has only in-frame clones and lacks some. The top ten hold less than 7% of the sample, which has about 130,000 clones, 75% to 90% seen once. Sequencing used PBMCs. Receptor source: a woman aged 25 to 39 in good health and CMV-seropositive.

This chain connects TRBV9 to TRBJ2-3, with TRBD2 identical over 12 bases. The CDR3 consists of 21 residues. Germline V lookup: CDR1 SGDLS, CDR2 YYNGEE. The J segment lost 2 bases and the V segment lost 4 bases, leaving 20 bases of the junction unmatched. The CDR3 reads CASSIPTTSGGPAGATDTQYF. The CDR3 DNA reads as TGTGCCAGCAGCATCCCAACGACTAGCGGGGGCCCTGCCGGCGCCACAGATACGCAGTATTTT.

This clone has a handful of counts. The gene calls are TRBV6-1 and TRBJ1-5; no clear D gene. The CDR3 has 12 amino acids. V was cut by 3 bases and J by 5 bases, with 5 bases left in between. Germline V gene lookup returns CDR1 MNHNS and CDR2 SASEGT. The CDR3 here is CASSDRYQPQHF. The DNA of the CDR3 is TGTGCCAGCAGTGACAGGTATCAGCCCCAGCATTTT.

V usage is TRBV4-1 and J usage is TRBJ2-2; D gene uncertain. V gave up 4 bases and J gave up 6 bases, with 9 bases separating them. The CDR3 has 13 amino acids. Germline assignment: CDR1 MGHRA and CDR2 YSYEKL. This CDR3 reads CASSPVSAGELFF. The DNA of the CDR3 is TGCGCCAGCAGCCCGGTGTCCGCCGGGGAGCTGTTTTTT.

The chain carries TRBV9 and TRBJ2-7, with D possibly TRBD1 on 5 matching bases. There are 14 residues in the CDR3. Germline CDR1 reads SGDLS; CDR2 reads YYNGEE. Deletions cut 4 bases from V and 3 bases from J, with 14 bases between. The chain's CDR3 is CASSPGRGNYEQYF. CDR3 sequence (DNA): TGTGCCAGCAGCCCCGGAAGGGGCAACTACGAGCAGTACTTC.

There are a few counts of this clone. The chain has TRBV2 and TRBJ1-2; the D is unclear. This CDR3 region has 14 residues. Germline CDR1 reads SNHLY; CDR2 reads FYNNEI. Trimming removed 4 bases from V and 4 bases from J, with 13 bases in between. CDR3 residues: CASSVGVGSYGYTF. CDR3 bases: TGTGCCAGCAGTGTAGGTGTGGGCTCCTATGGCTACACCTTC.

This clone was found once. The chain employs TRBV27 and TRBJ2-1; 11 bases fit TRBD2. The germline V gene encodes CDR1 MNHEY and CDR2 SMNVEV (reference sequence). This CDR3 spans 17 amino acids. V lost 3 bases, J lost 4 bases, and 8 bases stayed unmatched. The CDR3 region has the DNA TGTGCCAGCAGTTTCTCCTGGGGGACTAGCGGATACAATGAGCAGTTCTTC. It translates to CASSFSWGTSGYNEQFF.

The chain recombines TRBV15 with TRBJ2-5; possibly TRBD2 for D (6 bases). Trimming removed 0 bases from V and 4 bases from J, with 12 bases in between. CDR3 length equals 15 residues. Germline CDR1 and CDR2: LNHNV and YYDKDF (reference sequence). In DNA form, the CDR3 reads TGTGCCACCAGCAGAGAAGGAGGGGTGGGAGAGACCCAGTACTTC. Residues: CATSREGGVGETQYF.

This clone was picked up one time. The V call is TRBV11-2, the J call TRBJ2-6; tentative D call: TRBD1 (5 bases). The germline V gene encodes CDR1 SGHAT and CDR2 FQNNGV. The CDR3 contains 16 residues. Trimming took off 3 bases at V and 2 bases at J, with 11 bases between the two ends. DNA for the CDR3: TGTGCCAGCAGCTTGGCTCAGGGAACTGGGGCCAACGTCCTGACTTTC. It specifies CASSLAQGTGANVLTF.

The rearrangement links TRBV27 to TRBJ2-1; maybe TRBD1 (5 bases). CDR1 MNHEY and CDR2 SMNVEV come from the germline V gene (reference sequence). V was shortened by 5 bases and J by 5 bases, with 19 bases between the two germline ends. The CDR3 sequence is 16 residues long. CDR3 DNA: TGTGCCAGCAGTCCTGATCCAGGGCCGTGGGACAATGAGCAGTTCTTC. Translated, it gives CASSPDPGPWDNEQFF.

The V gene is TRBV7-2, the J gene TRBJ2-3; D gene uncertain. The germline V gene encodes CDR1 SGHTA and CDR2 FQGNSA. The CDR3 loop spans 13 amino acids. The V and J ends lost 3 bases and 1 base respectively, with 5 bases between them. CDR3 residues: CASSFSGTDTQYF. The CDR3 bases are TGTGCCAGCAGCTTTTCGGGCACAGATACGCAGTATTTT.

The chain carries TRBV7-6 and TRBJ2-7; 7 nucleotides match TRBD2. The CDR3 runs 13 residues. V gave up 1 base and J gave up 5 bases; unmatched junction bases: 2. CDR1 is SGHVS, CDR2 FNYEAQ, per germline. As DNA, the CDR3 is TGTGCCAGCAGCTTAGGGGGGGGAAACGAGCAGTACTTC. Protein: CASSLGGGNEQYF.

The chain carries TRBV28 and TRBJ2-7, with a weak D call TRBD1 (5 bases). V gave up 5 bases and J gave up 0 bases, with 14 bases separating them. This CDR3 region has 15 residues. The germline gives CDR1 MDHEN, CDR2 SYDVKM. The CDR3 DNA follows: TGTGCCAGCAGTGATGACAGCTCCTACTCCTACGAGCAGTACTTC. Translation gives CASSDDSSYSYEQYF.

The chain combines TRBV9 with TRBJ2-2, with D unclear. Germline assignment: CDR1 SGDLS and CDR2 YYNGEE. CDR3 length equals 12 residues. The V end lost 4 bases, the J end lost 7 bases, and 8 bases lay between the germline ends. CDR3 amino acids: CASSSIVGELFF. The CDR3 nucleotides are TGTGCCAGCAGCTCCATAGTCGGGGAGCTGTTTTTT.

The V and J genes are TRBV7-6 and TRBJ1-1; a possible D gene is TRBD1 (6 bases). Per germline, CDR1 SGHVS and CDR2 FNYEAQ. V shed 0 bases and J shed 7 bases, with 12 bases lying between them. The CDR3 has 14 amino acids. The CDR3 nucleotides are TGTGCCAGCAGCTTAGCAGGGGGGGAGCTTGAAGCTTTCTTT. It translates to CASSLAGGELEAFF.

This sequence joins TRBV4-1 and TRBJ2-6; 8 bases line up with TRBD1. The CDR3 runs to 16 residues. The V segment lost 10 bases and the J segment 1 base; nucleotides outside the gene matches: 9. CDR1 is MGHRA and CDR2 is YSYEKL in the germline V gene. The CDR3 reads CATPTGEESGANVLTF. The CDR3 DNA follows: TGCGCCACCCCGACAGGGGAGGAATCTGGGGCCAACGTCCTGACTTTC.

CDR3: CASRWQPSRSGELFF. The CDR3, as DNA: TGTGCCTCCCGGTGGCAGCCTAGTAGGTCCGGGGAGCTGTTTTTT. The chain uses TRBV2 and TRBJ2-2; unclear D gene. In germline, CDR1 is SNHLY, CDR2 FYNNEI. The CDR3 contains 15 residues. Trimming pared 11 bases from V and 6 bases from J, leaving 22 bases between.

This chain links TRBV23-1 with TRBJ1-1, with D maybe TRBD1 (5 bases). TRBV23-1 belongs to the ORF category, with a function that is uncertain. V lost 2 bases and J 2 bases, leaving 18 bases between the germline ends. There are 17 residues in the CDR3. The CDR3 coding sequence is TGCGCCAGCAGTCAAACCCGGACACCCGCCGGAAACACTGAAGCTTTCTTT. Encoded protein: CASSQTRTPAGNTEAFF.

The chain recombines TRBV5-1 with TRBJ2-7; the D gene is possibly TRBD2 (5 bases). V shed 6 bases and J shed 3 bases, with 10 bases lying between them. The CDR3 is 12 amino acids. CDR1 and CDR2 from the germline V gene are SGHRS and YFSETQ. CDR3 DNA: TGCGCCAGCAAAGGTCGGGACTACGAGCAGTACTTC. Translation: CASKGRDYEQYF. Full variable domain (remainder filled in from reference TRBV5-1 and TRBJ2-7): KAGVTQTPRYLIKTRGQQVTLSCSPISGHRSVSWYQQTPGQGLQFLFEYFSETQRNKGNFPGRFSGRQFSNSRSEMNVSTLELGDSALYLCASKGRDYEQYFGPGTRLTVT.

The gene calls are TRBV28 and TRBJ2-4, with TRBD1 as a possible D gene (6 bases). CDR3 length: 12 amino acids. Trimming left V 6 bases short and J 6 bases short, with 9 bases between. Germline V gene data show CDR1 as MDHEN and CDR2 as SYDVKM. The CDR3 coding sequence is TGTGCCAGCAGGACAGGCTTAAACATTCAGTACTTC. Translating it yields CASRTGLNIQYF. The entire variable domain, with the rest obtained from reference TRBV28 and TRBJ2-4, is as follows: DVKVTQSSRYLVKRTGEKVFLECVQDMDHENMFWYRQDPGLGLRLIYFSYDVKMKEKGDIPEGYSVSREKKERFSLILESASTNQTSMYLCASRTGLNIQYFGAGTRLSVL.

This chain uses TRBV15 with TRBJ2-3; the D gene is possibly TRBD1 (6 bases). V shed 0 bases and J shed 0 bases, with 13 bases lying between them. The CDR3 spans 17 residues. Germline values: CDR1 LNHNV, CDR2 YYDKDF (reference sequence). CDR3 nucleotide sequence: TGTGCCACCAGCAGAGATCGAAAAGGGGGAAGCACAGATACGCAGTATTTT. The encoded protein is CATSRDRKGGSTDTQYF.

The chain uses TRBV7-6 and TRBJ2-1; 7 positions agree with TRBD1. The germline V gene has CDR1 SGHVS and CDR2 FNYEAQ. CDR3 length: 14 amino acids. With 5 bases clipped from V and 3 bases from J, the junction kept 4 bases outside the gene matches. The CDR3 bases are TGTGCCAGCAGCCTCGGGACAGTCTACAATGAGCAGTTCTTC. Translation gives CASSLGTVYNEQFF.

CDR3 region: CASSVGPQMEQYF. In nucleotides, the CDR3 is TGTGCCAGCAGCGTAGGGCCACAGATGGAGCAGTACTTC. V usage is TRBV9 and J usage is TRBJ2-7; D is unclear. Germline V gene lookup returns CDR1 SGDLS and CDR2 YYNGEE. Trimming pared 0 bases from V and 7 bases from J, leaving 11 bases between. The CDR3 runs to 13 residues.

V gene TRBV9 combines with J gene TRBJ2-3; 10 nucleotides align to TRBD1. Germline assignment: CDR1 SGDLS and CDR2 YYNGEE. V shed 0 bases, J shed 3 bases, and the junction held 1 base outside the gene matches. The CDR3 length is 15 residues. The CDR3 coding sequence is TGTGCCAGCAGCGTAGCGGGACAGGGGACAGATACGCAGTATTTT. This codes for CASSVAGQGTDTQYF.

The V call is TRBV2, the J call TRBJ2-7; D might be TRBD1 (8 bases). The V gene's germline CDR1 is SNHLY and CDR2 FYNNEI. The CDR3 covers 16 residues. V lost 5 bases, J lost 3 bases, and 20 bases lay in between. The CDR3 spells CASSLRAHRGGYEQYF. The CDR3 bases are TGTGCCAGCAGTCTCCGGGCCCACAGGGGGGGCTACGAGCAGTACTTC.

The chain uses TRBV4-1 and TRBJ1-1; weak D call: TRBD1 (6 bases). The CDR3 contains 15 residues. The germline V and J ends were trimmed by 3 bases and 4 bases, with 15 bases remaining between them. Germline V gene data show CDR1 as MGHRA and CDR2 as YSYEKL. This chain's CDR3 is CASSQAPGHLTEAFF. CDR3 coding DNA: TGCGCCAGCAGCCAGGCGCCGGGACACCTCACTGAAGCTTTCTTT.

The gene calls are TRBV4-1 and TRBJ2-7, with 10 bases that match TRBD2. This CDR3 spans 15 amino acids. Trimming cost V 4 bases and J 3 bases; bases outside gene matches: 6. Germline V lookup: CDR1 MGHRA, CDR2 YSYEKL. The CDR3 spells CASSPTGTSDYEQYF. The CDR3 DNA reads as TGCGCCAGCAGCCCGACGGGGACTAGCGACTACGAGCAGTACTTC.

J is TRBJ2-3 and V is TRBV9, with 9 positions matching TRBD2. Germline V gives CDR1 SGDLS, CDR2 YYNGEE. V gave up 0 bases and J gave up 5 bases; unmatched junction bases: 4. CDR3 length: 15 residues. CDR3 in amino acids: CASSVGGAGGDTQYF. CDR3 sequence (DNA): TGTGCCAGCAGCGTAGGGGGAGCGGGAGGAGATACGCAGTATTTT.

The rearrangement links TRBV4-1 to TRBJ1-5; 7 positions agree with TRBD1. Germline values: CDR1 MGHRA, CDR2 YSYEKL. This CDR3 comprises 14 residues. The V and J ends lost 5 bases and 7 bases, in that order; junction bases with no gene match: 8. The CDR3 region is CASSTTQGGQPQHF. The CDR3 DNA follows: TGCGCCAGCAGCACGACCCAGGGGGGACAGCCCCAGCATTTT.